Below, 4 T cell receptor beta chains from the same sample are listed, as sequenced in a study of blood T cell repertoires in COVID-19. Assay used: immunoSEQ multiplex PCR; TCRdb lists only in-frame clones, some missing. The data hold roughly 150,000 clones, with under 90% observed a single time. The sample taken for sequencing was peripheral blood. The receptors come from a man in his sixties with acute or convalescent COVID-19.

V gene TRBV6-6 combines with J gene TRBJ2-1; 11 nucleotides agree with TRBD2. J lost 12 bases, V lost 5 bases, and 18 bases had no gene match. CDR3 length equals 17 residues. CDR1 is MNHNY, CDR2 SVGAGI, per germline (reference sequence). Here the CDR3 reads CASSPSITSGRTLGQFF. The CDR3 DNA is TGTGCCAGCAGTCCCAGTATTACTAGCGGGAGAACCTTAGGGCAGTTCTTC.

The gene calls are TRBV11-2 and TRBJ2-4, with D hard to call. CDR1 and CDR2 (germline): SGHAT, FQNNGV. CDR3 length: 13 amino acids. The V gene lost 3 bases and the J gene lost 12 bases, with 15 bases spanning the gap. This chain's CDR3 is CASSFFAETTQYF. In nucleotides, the CDR3 is TGTGCCAGCAGCTTTTTTGCGGAAACAACTCAGTACTTC.

The chain has TRBV28 and TRBJ1-1; D remains unclear. The ends were cut back, 4 bases at V and 3 bases at J, with 6 bases in the middle. Germline loops: CDR1 MDHEN, CDR2 SYDVKM. The CDR3 loop spans 12 amino acids. The DNA for the CDR3 is TGTGCCAGCAGTTCCCGGGACACTGAAGCTTTCTTT. Protein sequence: CASSSRDTEAFF. Full variable domain (outside the CDR3, taken from reference TRBV28 and TRBJ1-1): DVKVTQSSRYLVKRTGEKVFLECVQDMDHENMFWYRQDPGLGLRLIYFSYDVKMKEKGDIPEGYSVSREKKERFSLILESASTNQTSMYLCASSSRDTEAFFGQGTRLTVV.

The chain has TRBV7-2 and TRBJ1-3; maybe TRBD1 (5 bases). There are 16 residues in the CDR3. V lost 1 base, J lost 4 bases, and 14 bases lay in between. CDR1 SGHTA and CDR2 FQGNSA come from the germline V gene. The CDR3 region is CASSLGPGRGGNTIYF. The CDR3 DNA is TGTGCCAGCAGCTTAGGGCCAGGGCGAGGAGGAAACACCATATATTTT.